A selection of T cell receptor beta chains follows, all from one sample in a study of CD8+ T cells in alopecia areata. Data came from immunoSEQ multiplex PCR; TCRdb stores just in-frame clones and leaves some out. The sample records approximately 150,000 clones, roughly 70% being singletons. This specimen consisted of CD8+ T cells sorted from blood, obtained at week 0. These receptors were taken from a human donor with alopecia areata. CDR3s include the opening cysteine and the closing phenylalanine or tryptophan. The D gene is left open where the match is weak. The size of a clone is reported for some rows only, either as once, few or many, or as a class for expanded clones.

D: .; J: TRBJ1-5; size: .; V: TRBV4-1; CDR3: CASSQGVGNQPQHF; DNA: TGCGCCAGCAGCCAAGGCGTGGGGAATCAGCCCCAGCATTTT
D: .; J: TRBJ2-5; size: .; V: TRBV30; CDR3: CAWSKRTQYF; DNA: TGTGCCTGGAGTAAGAGGACCCAGTACTTC
D: .; J: TRBJ1-1; size: once; V: TRBV19; CDR3: CASRTGNTEAFF; DNA: TGTGCCAGTAGGACAGGGAACACTGAAGCTTTCTTT
D: .; J: TRBJ2-7; size: .; V: TRBV6-5; CDR3: CASSPSGGRSYEQYF; DNA: TGTGCCAGCAGCCCAAGTGGGGGGCGATCCTACGAGCAGTACTTC
D: .; J: TRBJ1-2; size: once; V: TRBV7-9; CDR3: CASSFRDLTPVYGYTF; DNA: TGTGCCAGCAGCTTTCGTGACTTGACTCCGGTCTATGGCTACACCTTC
D: TRBD1; J: TRBJ2-7; size: .; V: TRBV30; CDR3: CAWRGQGAIHEQYF; DNA: TGTGCCTGGAGGGGACAGGGGGCTATCCACGAGCAGTACTTC
D: .; J: TRBJ1-1; size: few; V: TRBV5-6; CDR3: CASSTSSEAFF; DNA: TGTGCCAGCAGCACCAGCTCAGAAGCTTTCTTT
D: TRBD1; J: TRBJ2-5; size: few; V: TRBV13; CDR3: CASSLGTGTETQYF; DNA: TGTGCCAGCAGCCTGGGGACAGGGACAGAGACCCAGTACTTC
D: .; J: TRBJ1-1; size: few; V: TRBV10-3; CDR3: CAISGGSEAFF; DNA: TGTGCCATCAGTGGGGGTTCGGAAGCTTTCTTT
D: .; J: TRBJ2-1; size: .; V: TRBV4-1; CDR3: CASSQPNREQFF; DNA: TGCGCCAGCAGCCAACCTAATAGAGAGCAGTTCTTC
D: .; J: TRBJ2-1; size: few; V: TRBV13; CDR3: CASRDPLSAQFF; DNA: TGTGCCAGCAGGGACCCCCTCTCTGCGCAGTTCTTC
D: .; J: TRBJ2-3; size: .; V: TRBV25-1; CDR3: CASRGGDTQYF; DNA: TGTGCCAGCAGGGGCGGTGATACGCAGTATTTT
D: .; J: TRBJ1-2; size: .; V: TRBV9; CDR3: CASSPRSDGYTF; DNA: TGTGCCAGCAGCCCCAGATCGGATGGCTACACCTTC
D: TRBD2; J: TRBJ2-5; size: .; V: TRBV27; CDR3: CASSLRRGGGGETQYF; DNA: TGTGCCAGCAGTTTACGGCGGGGGGGCGGGGGAGAGACCCAGTACTTC
D: TRBD2; J: TRBJ2-1; size: few; V: TRBV13; CDR3: CASSLGLAGGPGNEQFF; DNA: TGTGCCAGCAGCTTGGGACTAGCGGGGGGGCCAGGCAATGAGCAGTTCTTC
D: .; J: TRBJ2-1; size: once; V: TRBV6-6; CDR3: CASSISGYNEQFF; DNA: TGTGCCAGCTCAATATCGGGGTACAATGAGCAGTTCTTC
D: .; J: TRBJ2-5; size: .; V: TRBV7-6; CDR3: CASSTVPPGVVLRTQYF; DNA: TGTGCCAGCAGCACCGTCCCCCCGGGGGTTGTGTTGAGGACCCAGTACTTC
D: .; J: TRBJ2-1; size: once; V: TRBV27; CDR3: CASSTPPRGRDQPGEQFF; DNA: TGTGCCAGCAGCACCCCACCTAGGGGGCGGGACCAGCCTGGTGAGCAGTTCTTC
D: .; J: TRBJ1-6; size: .; V: TRBV15; CDR3: CATSRVQRAGNSPLHF; DNA: TGTGCCACCAGCAGAGTGCAGAGGGCTGGAAATTCACCCCTCCACTTT
D: TRBD1; J: TRBJ1-1; size: .; V: TRBV9; CDR3: CASSVGSSTGGFLGNTEAFF; DNA: TGTGCCAGCAGCGTAGGGTCGTCAACAGGGGGCTTTCTAGGGAACACTGAAGCTTTCTTT
D: .; J: TRBJ2-5; size: .; V: TRBV7-9; CDR3: CASSLADSQETQYF; DNA: TGTGCCAGCAGCTTAGCGGACAGCCAGGAGACCCAGTACTTC
D: .; J: TRBJ2-7; size: .; V: TRBV29-1; CDR3: CSVGRGSYEQYF; DNA: TGCAGCGTTGGTCGGGGCTCCTACGAGCAGTACTTC
D: .; J: TRBJ2-5; size: .; V: TRBV13; CDR3: CASSSRLEQETQYF; DNA: TGTGCCAGCAGCTCCCGACTAGAACAAGAGACCCAGTACTTC
D: .; J: TRBJ2-3; size: .; V: TRBV30; CDR3: CAWSVMMDLLTDTQYF; DNA: TGTGCCTGGAGTGTAATGATGGACCTCCTCACAGATACGCAGTATTTT
D: .; J: TRBJ1-2; size: few; V: TRBV27; CDR3: CASSLTLGSNYGYTF; DNA: TGTGCCAGCAGTCTCACGTTAGGTTCTAACTATGGCTACACCTTC
D: .; J: TRBJ1-1; size: few; V: TRBV19; CDR3: CASSLGNTEAFF; DNA: TGTGCCAGTAGTTTGGGGAACACTGAAGCTTTCTTT
D: .; J: TRBJ2-7; size: .; V: TRBV29-1; CDR3: CSVEDRTGYEQYF; DNA: TGCAGCGTTGAAGATCGGACTGGGTACGAGCAGTACTTC
D: .; J: TRBJ1-2; size: .; V: TRBV2; CDR3: CASSAGHYGYTF; DNA: TGTGCCAGCAGTGCCGGTCACTATGGCTACACCTTC
D: .; J: TRBJ1-6; size: .; V: TRBV27; CDR3: CASSLVFGNSPLHF; DNA: TGTGCCAGCAGTTTGGTCTTCGGGAATTCACCCCTCCACTTT